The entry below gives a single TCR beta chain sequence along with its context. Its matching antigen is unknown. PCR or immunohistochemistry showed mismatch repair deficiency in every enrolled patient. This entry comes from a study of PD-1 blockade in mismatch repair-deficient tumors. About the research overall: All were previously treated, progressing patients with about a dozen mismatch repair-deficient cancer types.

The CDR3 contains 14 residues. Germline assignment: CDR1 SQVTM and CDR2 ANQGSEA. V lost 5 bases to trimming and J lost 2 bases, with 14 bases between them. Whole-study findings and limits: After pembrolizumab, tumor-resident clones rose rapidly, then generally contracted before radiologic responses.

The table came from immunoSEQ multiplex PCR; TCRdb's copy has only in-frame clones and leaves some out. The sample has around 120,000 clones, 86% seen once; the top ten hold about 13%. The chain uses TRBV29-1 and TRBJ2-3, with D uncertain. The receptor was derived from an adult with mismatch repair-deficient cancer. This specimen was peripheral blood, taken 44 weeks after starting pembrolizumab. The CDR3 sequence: CSVLSLSYTDTQYF. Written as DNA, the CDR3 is TGCAGCGTTCTTAGTCTTTCGTACACAGATACGCAGTATTTT.